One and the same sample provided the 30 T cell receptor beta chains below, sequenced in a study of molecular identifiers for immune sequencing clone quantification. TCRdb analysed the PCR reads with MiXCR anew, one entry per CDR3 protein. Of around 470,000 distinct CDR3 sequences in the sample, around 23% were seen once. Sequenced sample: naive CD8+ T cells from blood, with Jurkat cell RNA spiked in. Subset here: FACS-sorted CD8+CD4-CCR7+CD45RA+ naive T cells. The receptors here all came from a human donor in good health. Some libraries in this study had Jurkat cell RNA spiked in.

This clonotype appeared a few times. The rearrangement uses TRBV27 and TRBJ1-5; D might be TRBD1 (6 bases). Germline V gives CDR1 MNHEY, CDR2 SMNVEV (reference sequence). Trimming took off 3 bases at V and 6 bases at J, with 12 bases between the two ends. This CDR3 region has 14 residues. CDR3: CASSFGGGGQPQHF. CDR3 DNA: TGTGCCAGCAGTTTTGGGGGCGGAGGTCAGCCCCAGCATTTT.

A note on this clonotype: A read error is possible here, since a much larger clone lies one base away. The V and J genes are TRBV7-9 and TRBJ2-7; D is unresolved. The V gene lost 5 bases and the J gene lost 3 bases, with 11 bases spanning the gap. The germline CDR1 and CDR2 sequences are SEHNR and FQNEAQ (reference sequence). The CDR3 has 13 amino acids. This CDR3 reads CASSAEDNYEQYF. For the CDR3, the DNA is TGTGCCAGCAGCGCGGAAGACAACTACGAGCAGTACTTC.

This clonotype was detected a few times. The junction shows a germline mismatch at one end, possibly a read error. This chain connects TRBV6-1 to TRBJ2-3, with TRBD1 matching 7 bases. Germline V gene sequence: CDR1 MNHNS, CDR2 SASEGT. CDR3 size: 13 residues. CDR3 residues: CASRDKGTAQRHF. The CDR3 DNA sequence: TGTGCCAGCAGAGATAAAGGGACAGCCCAAAGGCATTTT.

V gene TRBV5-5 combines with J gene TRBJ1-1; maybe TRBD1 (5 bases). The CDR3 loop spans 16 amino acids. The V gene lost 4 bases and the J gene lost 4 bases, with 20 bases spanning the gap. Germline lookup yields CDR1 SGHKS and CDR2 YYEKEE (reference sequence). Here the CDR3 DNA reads TGTGCCAGCAGCAGCTTAGTGGGGGTATGGATCACTGAAGCTTTCTTT. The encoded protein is CASSSLVGVWITEAFF.

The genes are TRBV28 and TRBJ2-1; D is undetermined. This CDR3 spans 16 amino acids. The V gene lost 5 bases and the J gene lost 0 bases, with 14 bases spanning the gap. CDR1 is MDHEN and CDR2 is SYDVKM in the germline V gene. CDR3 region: CASSPLAVSSYNEQFF. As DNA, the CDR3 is TGTGCCAGCAGTCCGCTGGCCGTGAGCTCCTACAATGAGCAGTTCTTC. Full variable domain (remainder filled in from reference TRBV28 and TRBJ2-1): DVKVTQSSRYLVKRTGEKVFLECVQDMDHENMFWYRQDPGLGLRLIYFSYDVKMKEKGDIPEGYSVSREKKERFSLILESASTNQTSMYLCASSPLAVSSYNEQFFGPGTRLTVL.

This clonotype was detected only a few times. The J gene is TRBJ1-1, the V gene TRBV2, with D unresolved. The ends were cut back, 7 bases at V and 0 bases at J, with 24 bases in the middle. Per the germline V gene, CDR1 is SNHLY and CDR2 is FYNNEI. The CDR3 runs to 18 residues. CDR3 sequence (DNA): TGTGCCAGCACCATCGATGAGGAGGGCCGTTCAATGAACACTGAAGCTTTCTTT. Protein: CASTIDEEGRSMNTEAFF.

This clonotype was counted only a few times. The CDR3: CASSNIGAAGVAYEQYF. The DNA for the CDR3 is TGTGCCAGTAGTAACATCGGGGCGGCGGGAGTGGCCTACGAGCAGTACTTC. The V call is TRBV19, the J call TRBJ2-7, with 7 bases lining up with TRBD2. With V trimmed by 4 bases and J by 2 bases, 14 bases remained unmatched. There are 17 residues in the CDR3. Germline CDR1 and CDR2: LNHDA and SQIVND (reference sequence). Looking up the rest from reference TRBV19 and TRBJ2-7 gives the full variable domain: DGGITQSPKYLFRKEGQNVTLSCEQNLNHDAMYWYRQDPGQGLRLIYYSQIVNDFQKGDIAEGYSVSREKKESFPLTVTSAQKNPTAFYLCASSNIGAAGVAYEQYFGPGTRLTVT.

The CDR3 region has the DNA TGCAGTGCTAGAGCGTTGTGGGGGCCCACAGATACGCAGTATTTT. Translating it yields CSARALWGPTDTQYF. V is TRBV20-1 and J is TRBJ2-3; tentatively, D is TRBD1 (6 bases). CDR1 DFQATT and CDR2 SNEGSKA come from the germline V gene (reference sequence). Trimming took off 1 base at V and 2 bases at J, with 13 bases between the two ends. The CDR3 extends over 15 amino acids.

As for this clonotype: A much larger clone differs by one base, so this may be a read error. The CDR3 reads CSSSFNTGTTDTQYF. For the CDR3, the DNA is TGTTCCAGCAGCTTTAATACAGGGACGACAGATACGCAGTATTTT. The chain carries TRBV11-2 and TRBJ2-3; tentative D call: TRBD1 (6 bases). Germline V gene lookup returns CDR1 SGHAT and CDR2 FQNNGV. This CDR3 has 15 residues.

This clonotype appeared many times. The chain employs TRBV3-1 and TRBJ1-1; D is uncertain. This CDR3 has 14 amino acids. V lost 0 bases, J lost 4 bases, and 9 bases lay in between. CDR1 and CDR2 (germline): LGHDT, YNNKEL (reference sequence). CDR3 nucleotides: TGTGCCAGCAGCCAAGATGGGGAGGGCACTGAAGCTTTCTTT. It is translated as CASSQDGEGTEAFF.

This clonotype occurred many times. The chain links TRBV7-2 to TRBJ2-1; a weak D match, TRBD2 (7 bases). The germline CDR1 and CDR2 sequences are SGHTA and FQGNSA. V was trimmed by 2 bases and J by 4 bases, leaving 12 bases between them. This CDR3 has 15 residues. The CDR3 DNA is TGTGCCAGCAGCTTACCAGGGGAGGGGTACAATGAGCAGTTCTTC. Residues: CASSLPGEGYNEQFF.

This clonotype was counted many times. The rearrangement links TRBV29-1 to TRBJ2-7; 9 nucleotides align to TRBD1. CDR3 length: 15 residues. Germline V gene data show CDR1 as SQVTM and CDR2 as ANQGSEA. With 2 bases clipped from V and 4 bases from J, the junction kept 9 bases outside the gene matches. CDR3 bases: TGCAGCGTTGAACTTCGGGACAGGGTTTTGTACGAGCAGTACTTC. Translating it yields CSVELRDRVLYEQYF.

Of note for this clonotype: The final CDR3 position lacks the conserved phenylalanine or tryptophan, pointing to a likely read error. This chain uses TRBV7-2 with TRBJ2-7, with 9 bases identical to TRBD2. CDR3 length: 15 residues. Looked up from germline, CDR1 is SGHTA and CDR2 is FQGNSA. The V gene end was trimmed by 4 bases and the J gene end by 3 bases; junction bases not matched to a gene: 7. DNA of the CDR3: TGTGCCAGCAGCTCTAGCGGGGAAGACTTCTACGAGCAGTACCTC. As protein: CASSSSGEDFYEQYL.

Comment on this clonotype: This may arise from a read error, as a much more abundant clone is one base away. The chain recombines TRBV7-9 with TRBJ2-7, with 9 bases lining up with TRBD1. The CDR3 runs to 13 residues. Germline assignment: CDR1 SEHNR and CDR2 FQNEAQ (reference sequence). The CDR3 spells CAGSRGQGNEQYF. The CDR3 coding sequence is TGTGCCGGCAGCCGGGGACAGGGCAACGAGCAGTACTTC.

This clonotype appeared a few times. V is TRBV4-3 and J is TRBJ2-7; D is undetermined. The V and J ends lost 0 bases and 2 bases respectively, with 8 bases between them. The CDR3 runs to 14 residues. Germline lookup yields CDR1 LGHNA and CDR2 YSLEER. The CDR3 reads CASSQEVGAYEQYF. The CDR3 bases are TGCGCCAGCAGCCAAGAAGTAGGTGCCTACGAGCAGTACTTC.

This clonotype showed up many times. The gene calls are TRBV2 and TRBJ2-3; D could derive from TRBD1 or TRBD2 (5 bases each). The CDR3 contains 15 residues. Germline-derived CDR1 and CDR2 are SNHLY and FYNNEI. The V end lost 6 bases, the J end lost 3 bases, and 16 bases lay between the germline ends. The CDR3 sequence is CASSAGWGPTDTQYF. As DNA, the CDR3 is TGTGCCAGCAGCGCGGGCTGGGGACCAACAGATACGCAGTATTTT.

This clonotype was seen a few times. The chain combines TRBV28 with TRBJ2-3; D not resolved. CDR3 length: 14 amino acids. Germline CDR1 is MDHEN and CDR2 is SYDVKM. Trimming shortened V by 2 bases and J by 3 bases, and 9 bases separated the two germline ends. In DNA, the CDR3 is TGTGCCAGCAGTTTAAGAGTCTCGACAGATACGCAGTATTTT. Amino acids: CASSLRVSTDTQYF.

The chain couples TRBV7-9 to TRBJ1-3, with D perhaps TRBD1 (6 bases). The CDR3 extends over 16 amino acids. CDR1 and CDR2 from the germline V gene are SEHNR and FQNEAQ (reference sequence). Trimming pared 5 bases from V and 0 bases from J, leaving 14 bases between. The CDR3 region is CASSTLDSNSGNTIYF. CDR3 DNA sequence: TGTGCCAGCAGCACTCTGGACAGCAACTCTGGAAACACCATATATTTT.

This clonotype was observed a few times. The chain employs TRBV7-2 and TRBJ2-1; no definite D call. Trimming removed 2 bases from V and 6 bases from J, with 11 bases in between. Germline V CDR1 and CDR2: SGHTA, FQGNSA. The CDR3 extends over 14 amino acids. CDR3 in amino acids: CASSLFDNFNEQFF. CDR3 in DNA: TGTGCCAGCAGCTTATTCGACAACTTCAATGAGCAGTTCTTC. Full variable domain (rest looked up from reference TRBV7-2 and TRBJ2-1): GAGVSQSPSNKVTEKGKDVELRCDPISGHTALYWYRQSLGQGLEFLIYFQGNSAPDKSGLPSDRFSAERTGGSVSTLTIQRTQQEDSAVYLCASSLFDNFNEQFFGPGTRLTVL.

As DNA, the CDR3 is TGTGCCAGCAGCACACGAATGGACAGGCCCCTCTCCTACGAGCAGTACTTC. This gives the protein CASSTRMDRPLSYEQYF. This chain connects TRBV21-1 to TRBJ2-7; the table calls TRBD1, which could not be checked here. TRBV21-1 is given as a pseudogene. The CDR3 runs 17 residues.

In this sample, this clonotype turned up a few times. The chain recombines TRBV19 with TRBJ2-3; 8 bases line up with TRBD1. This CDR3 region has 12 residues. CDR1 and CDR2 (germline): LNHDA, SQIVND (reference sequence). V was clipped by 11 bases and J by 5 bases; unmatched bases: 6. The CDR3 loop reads CASQGAQDTQYF. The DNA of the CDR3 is TGTGCCTCGCAGGGGGCCCAAGATACGCAGTATTTT.

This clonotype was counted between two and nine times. The CDR3 DNA is TGTGCCAGCAGCTCCCCGGAGAGGGTGTTCTTC. Its translation is CASSSPERVFF. The chain links TRBV11-1 to TRBJ2-1, with TRBD2 as a possible D gene (5 bases). The V gene's germline CDR1 is SGHAT and CDR2 FQDESV (reference sequence). V lost 4 bases to trimming and J lost 15 bases, with 13 bases between them. The length of the CDR3 is 11 residues. The full variable domain, in which reference TRBV11-1 and TRBJ2-1 provide the parts outside the CDR3, is EAEVAQSPRYKITEKSQAVAFWCDPISGHATLYWYRQILGQGPELLVQFQDESVVDDSQLPKDRFSAERLKGVDSTLKIQPAELGDSAMYLCASSSPERVFFGPGTRLTVL.

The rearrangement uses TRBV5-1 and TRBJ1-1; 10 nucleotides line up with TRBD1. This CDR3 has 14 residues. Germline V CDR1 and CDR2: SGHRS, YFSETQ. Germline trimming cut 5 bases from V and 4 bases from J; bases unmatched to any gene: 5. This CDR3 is CASRRTGGGTEAFF. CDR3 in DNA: TGCGCCAGCAGGAGGACAGGGGGAGGCACTGAAGCTTTCTTT.

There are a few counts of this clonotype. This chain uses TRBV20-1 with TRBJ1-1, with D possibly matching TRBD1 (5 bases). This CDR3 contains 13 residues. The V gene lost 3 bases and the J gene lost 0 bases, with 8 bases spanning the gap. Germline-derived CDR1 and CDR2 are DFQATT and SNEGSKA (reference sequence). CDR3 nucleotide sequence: TGCAGTGCTAGGGGGGGGGTGAACACTGAAGCTTTCTTT. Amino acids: CSARGGVNTEAFF.

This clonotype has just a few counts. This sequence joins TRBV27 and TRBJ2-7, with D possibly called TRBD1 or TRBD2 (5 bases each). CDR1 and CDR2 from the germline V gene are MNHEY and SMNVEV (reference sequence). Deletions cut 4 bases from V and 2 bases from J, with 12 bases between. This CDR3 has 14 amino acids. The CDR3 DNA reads TGTGCCAGCAGTTGGTCCCGGGACGCCTACGAGCAGTACTTC. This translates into CASSWSRDAYEQYF.

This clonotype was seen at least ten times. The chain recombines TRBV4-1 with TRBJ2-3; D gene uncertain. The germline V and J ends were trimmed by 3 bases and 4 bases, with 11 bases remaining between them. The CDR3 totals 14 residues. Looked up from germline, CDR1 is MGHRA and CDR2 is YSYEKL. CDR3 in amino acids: CASSQGGSPDTQYF. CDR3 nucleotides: TGCGCCAGCAGCCAGGGCGGTTCTCCAGATACGCAGTATTTT.

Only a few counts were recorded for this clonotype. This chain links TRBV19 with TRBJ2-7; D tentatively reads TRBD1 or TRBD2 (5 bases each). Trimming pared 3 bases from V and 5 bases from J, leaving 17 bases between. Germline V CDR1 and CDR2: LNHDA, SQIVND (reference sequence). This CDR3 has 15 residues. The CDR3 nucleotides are TGTGCCAGTAGTATTGGTGTCAGTTGGGGGAACGAGCAGTACTTC. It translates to CASSIGVSWGNEQYF.

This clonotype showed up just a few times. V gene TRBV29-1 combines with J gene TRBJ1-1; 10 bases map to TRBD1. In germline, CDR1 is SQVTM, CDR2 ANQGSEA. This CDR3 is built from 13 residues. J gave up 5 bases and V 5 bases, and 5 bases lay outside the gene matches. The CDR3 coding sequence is TGCAGCGTTCCTGACAGGGGGCATACTGAAGCTTTCTTT. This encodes CSVPDRGHTEAFF.

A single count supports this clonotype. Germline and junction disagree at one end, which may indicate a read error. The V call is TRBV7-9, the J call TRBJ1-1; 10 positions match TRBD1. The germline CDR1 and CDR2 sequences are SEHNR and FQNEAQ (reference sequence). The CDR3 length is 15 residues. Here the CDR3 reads CASSQGQGMNTEASF. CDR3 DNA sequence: TGTGCCAGCAGCCAGGGACAGGGGATGAACACTGAAGCTTCCTTT.

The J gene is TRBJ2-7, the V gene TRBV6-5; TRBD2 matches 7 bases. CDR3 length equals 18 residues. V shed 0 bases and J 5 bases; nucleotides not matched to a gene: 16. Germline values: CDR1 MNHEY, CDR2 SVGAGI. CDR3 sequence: CASSYSSRFGRPRDEQYF. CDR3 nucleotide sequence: TGTGCCAGCAGTTACTCGAGTCGATTCGGGAGGCCCCGGGACGAGCAGTACTTC.